The rows below give T cell receptor beta chains drawn from one sample of a study of T cell repertoires in cytomegalovirus infection. TCRdb redid the calling of the reads with MiXCR, one entry per CDR3 protein. The table records 350,000 to 450,000 distinct CDR3 sequences, roughly 20% of them present only once. Input material: PBMCs. These receptors were obtained from a human donor in good health (CMV status not recorded). Some clones in this sample may be carry-over from other donors' samples. Each CDR3 is given with its conserved first and last residue. A D gene is named only where the DNA matches it firmly. Part of the rows lack a size; the others show once, few, many or a class for expanded clones.

size: -
V: TRBV19
J: TRBJ2-5
D: -
DNA: TGTGCCAGTAGTATATCACGGAAAGAGACCCAGTACTTC
CDR3: CASSISRKETQYF

size: few
V: TRBV6-2/TRBV6-3
J: TRBJ2-1
D: TRBD2
DNA: TGTGCCAGCAGTCCGCTACGGGGGGGCCCCTACAATGAGCAGTTCTTC
CDR3: CASSPLRGGPYNEQFF

size: -
V: TRBV7-8
J: TRBJ2-7
D: -
DNA: TGTGCCAGTACCTCACCGAACAGGGCCTACGAGCAGTACTTC
CDR3: CASTSPNRAYEQYF

size: many
V: TRBV7-9
J: TRBJ2-7
D: TRBD2
DNA: TGTGCCAGCAGCCAAGACGGGGGGGGCGAGCAGTACTTC
CDR3: CASSQDGGGEQYF

size: -
V: TRBV3-1
J: TRBJ2-7
D: -
DNA: TGTGCCAGCAGCCAACGGGTGGGCGAGCAGTACTTC
CDR3: CASSQRVGEQYF

size: many
V: TRBV7-2
J: TRBJ1-1
D: -
DNA: TGTGCCAGCAGCCCGTACCGTCAAACTGAAGCTTTCTTT
CDR3: CASSPYRQTEAFF

size: few
V: TRBV10-3
J: TRBJ2-1
D: -
DNA: TGTGCCACAGCCCGGGACTCCCTCTACAATGAGCAGTTCTTC
CDR3: CATARDSLYNEQFF

size: many
V: TRBV7-7
J: TRBJ2-1
D: -
DNA: TGTGCCAGCAGCCAGCGGGTCAACTCCTACAATGAGCAGTTCTTC
CDR3: CASSQRVNSYNEQFF

size: few
V: TRBV19
J: TRBJ2-2
D: -
DNA: TGTGCCAGTAGTTCAGACTACGGGGGGGAGCTGTTTTTT
CDR3: CASSSDYGGELFF

size: -
V: TRBV5-4
J: TRBJ2-1
D: -
DNA: TGTGCCAGCAGCCCCGACTACCTCTACAATGAGCAGTTCTTC
CDR3: CASSPDYLYNEQFF

size: -
V: TRBV19
J: TRBJ2-1
D: TRBD2
DNA: TGTGCCAGTAGTATAATGAGCGGGAGCTTCTACAATGAGCAGTTCTTC
CDR3: CASSIMSGSFYNEQFF

size: -
V: TRBV19
J: TRBJ1-5
D: TRBD1
DNA: TGTGCCAGTAGTATAGATCAGGGGGTCAGAAATCAGCCCCAGCATTTT
CDR3: CASSIDQGVRNQPQHF

size: many
V: TRBV27
J: TRBJ2-7
D: -
DNA: TGTGCCAGCAGCTCTCTCGTGGACAGACAATACGAGCAGTACTTC
CDR3: CASSSLVDRQYEQYF

size: few
V: TRBV7-2
J: TRBJ1-4
D: TRBD1
DNA: TGTGCCAGCAGCTTAGTCGACAGGGTTGATGAAAAACTGTTTTTT
CDR3: CASSLVDRVDEKLFF

size: few
V: TRBV27
J: TRBJ2-2
D: -
DNA: TGTGCCAGCAGTGAAAGACAGGGAGGTTACGGGGAGCTGTTTTTT
CDR3: CASSERQGGYGELFF

size: many
V: TRBV7-2
J: TRBJ2-3
D: TRBD2
DNA: TGTGCCAGCAGCTTAGGCGGGAGGGCGGCAGATACGCAGTATTTT
CDR3: CASSLGGRAADTQYF

size: -
V: TRBV5-6
J: TRBJ2-1
D: TRBD1
DNA: TGTGCCAGCATGGACAGGGCCGACAATGAGCAGTTCTTC
CDR3: CASMDRADNEQFF

size: -
V: TRBV9
J: TRBJ2-6
D: -
DNA: TGTGCCAGCAGCGAAGGAGTGGCGGTGTCGGCTGGGGCCAACGTCCTGACTTTC
CDR3: CASSEGVAVSAGANVLTF

size: few
V: TRBV18
J: TRBJ2-1
D: -
DNA: TGTGCCAGCTCACCAAAAGAATTAAGGATCAGCAACTACTACAATGAGCAGTTCTTC
CDR3: CASSPKELRISNYYNEQFF

size: many
V: TRBV7-2
J: TRBJ2-1
D: -
DNA: TGTGCCAGCAGCTTATGGCCCGGCCGGGGCAATGAGCAGTTCTTC
CDR3: CASSLWPGRGNEQFF

size: few
V: TRBV6-1
J: TRBJ2-7
D: -
DNA: TGTGCCAGCAGATGGGCCTTCTCAGGGAGCTCCTACGAGCAGTACTTC
CDR3: CASRWAFSGSSYEQYF

size: few
V: TRBV29-1
J: TRBJ1-2
D: -
DNA: TGCAGCGTGCGCATGGGGGCATGGTATGGCTACACCTTC
CDR3: CSVRMGAWYGYTF

size: many
V: TRBV7-2
J: TRBJ1-5
D: -
DNA: TGTGCCAGCAGCGCTCGTGACGGCAATCAGCCCCAGCATTTT
CDR3: CASSARDGNQPQHF

size: many
V: TRBV12-3/TRBV12-4
J: TRBJ1-5
D: -
DNA: TGTGCCAGCAGTTCACCCCCCGGGGCCCAGCATTTT
CDR3: CASSSPPGAQHF

size: many
V: TRBV7-8
J: TRBJ2-3
D: -
DNA: TGTGCCAGCAGCTTATGGGCAGGGAAAGATACGCAGTATTTT
CDR3: CASSLWAGKDTQYF

size: few
V: TRBV7-2
J: TRBJ1-4
D: TRBD1
DNA: TGTGCCAGCAGCTTAGTACAGGGGGAAAAACTGTTTTTT
CDR3: CASSLVQGEKLFF

size: -
V: TRBV7-8
J: TRBJ2-1
D: TRBD1
DNA: TGTGCCAGCAGCAAGAATACAGGGGCGTCCTACAATGAGCAGTTCTTC
CDR3: CASSKNTGASYNEQFF

size: few
V: TRBV11-2
J: TRBJ2-7
D: TRBD1
DNA: TGTGCCAGCAGGAGCACCGCGGGGACAGGGGGTGAGCAGTACTTC
CDR3: CASRSTAGTGGEQYF